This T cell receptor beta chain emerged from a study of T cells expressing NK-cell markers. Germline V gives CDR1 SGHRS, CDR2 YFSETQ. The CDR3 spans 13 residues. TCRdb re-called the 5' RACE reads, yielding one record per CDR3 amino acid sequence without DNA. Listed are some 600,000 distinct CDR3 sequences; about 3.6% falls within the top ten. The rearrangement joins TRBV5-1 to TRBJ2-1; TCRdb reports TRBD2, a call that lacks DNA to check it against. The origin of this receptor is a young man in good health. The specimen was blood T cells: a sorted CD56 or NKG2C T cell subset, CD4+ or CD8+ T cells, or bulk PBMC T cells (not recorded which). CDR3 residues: CASGLAGGHEQFF.